This T cell receptor (beta chain) is drawn from a study of TIL therapy for anti-PD-1-resistant metastatic lung cancer. As for the study in general: Tumors were harvested before any PD-1/PD-L1 blockade.

Germline-derived CDR1 and CDR2 are MNHEY and SVGAGI. This CDR3 has 13 residues. Trimming cost V 6 bases and J 3 bases, with 9 bases left between them. This clone was counted a few times. The libraries were made with immunoSEQ v3. TCRdb keeps only in-frame clones here, not all; method: immunoSEQ multiplex PCR. The top ten hold 5% of the sample, which has tens of thousands of clones, just over 85% seen once. Described time point: pre-treatment sample, taken before nivolumab and TIL therapy. Enrollment ran from October 2017 to early 2020. The TCR was taken from a person between 25 and 79 years old with non-small cell lung cancer. The chain links TRBV6-5 to TRBJ1-3; no clear D gene. The starting material was blood, obtained at baseline. Here the CDR3 reads CASRNIDGNTIYF. In DNA form, the CDR3 reads TGTGCCAGCAGGAACATAGATGGAAACACCATATATTTT.